The 12 T cell receptor beta chains listed next were all sequenced from one sample in a study of OX40 agonist ivuxolimab in advanced cancers. The protocol was immunoSEQ multiplex PCR, while the TCRdb copy is restricted to in-frame clones and leaves out a portion. The sample includes over 55,000 clones, about 81% seen only once; the top ten take approximately 5%. This sample comprised CD4+ or CD8+ T cells sorted from blood, obtained in a trial of the OX40 agonist ivuxolimab. All receptors derive from an adult with an advanced solid tumor such as melanoma, head and neck, liver or kidney cancer.

This clone appeared once. The chain combines TRBV5-1 with TRBJ2-1, with 8 bases aligning to TRBD1. Per the germline V gene, CDR1 is SGHRS and CDR2 is YFSETQ. The CDR3 length is 14 residues. Losses at the gene ends were 2 bases for V and 8 bases for J; bases not matched to a gene: 6. The CDR3 here is CASSLWTGPHEQFF. The CDR3 DNA reads TGCGCCAGCAGCTTATGGACAGGGCCCCATGAGCAGTTCTTC.

This clone is medium-sized. V usage is TRBV2 and J usage is TRBJ2-3, with D maybe TRBD1 (5 bases). The CDR3 spans 13 residues. In germline, CDR1 is SNHLY, CDR2 FYNNEI. The V gene lost 7 bases and the J gene lost 0 bases, with 8 bases spanning the gap. The CDR3 sequence is CASKQESTDTQYF. CDR3 sequence (DNA): TGTGCCAGCAAACAGGAAAGCACAGATACGCAGTATTTT.

The V gene is TRBV7-2, the J gene TRBJ2-1; D is uncertain. Germline CDR1 is SGHTA and CDR2 is FQGNSA. The V end was cut by 5 bases, the J end by 6 bases, with 11 bases between. The CDR3 totals 13 residues. The CDR3 DNA follows: TGTGCCAGCAGCCCGTACTATAGCAATGAGCAGTTCTTC. Translated, it gives CASSPYYSNEQFF.

V and J are TRBV10-2 and TRBJ2-4; D remains ambiguous. With 3 bases removed from V and 0 bases from J, the gap between germline ends came to 15 bases. CDR3 size: 17 residues. Germline V gene sequence: CDR1 WSHSY, CDR2 SAAADI. CDR3 coding DNA: TGCGCCAGCAGTGATCCAGCACTAACATTAGCCAAAAACATTCAGTACTTC. Residues: CASSDPALTLAKNIQYF.

A few counts support this clone. V gene TRBV14 combines with J gene TRBJ1-2; no definite D call. Deletions cut 3 bases from V and 5 bases from J, with 7 bases between. The germline V gene has CDR1 SGHDN and CDR2 FVKESK. This CDR3 spans 12 amino acids. DNA for the CDR3: TGTGCCAGCAGCCAGAGAGGTTATGGCTACACCTTC. Its translation: CASSQRGYGYTF.

V gene TRBV2 combines with J gene TRBJ2-5; D may be TRBD1 (7 bases). Germline loops: CDR1 SNHLY, CDR2 FYNNEI. V was clipped by 10 bases and J by 3 bases, with 15 bases between them. CDR3 length: 13 amino acids. CDR3 residues: CATAGQLEETQYF. For the CDR3, the DNA is TGTGCCACCGCGGGACAGCTTGAAGAGACCCAGTACTTC.

V gene TRBV2 combines with J gene TRBJ1-5; maybe TRBD1 (6 bases). Germline assignment: CDR1 SNHLY and CDR2 FYNNEI. V lost 2 bases and J lost 6, with 17 bases in between. The length of the CDR3 is 16 residues. The CDR3 sequence is CASSEMSGAERQPQHF. For the CDR3, the DNA is TGTGCCAGCAGTGAAATGTCGGGGGCTGAGCGTCAGCCCCAGCATTTT. The variable domain in full, completed from reference TRBV2 and TRBJ1-5, reads EPEVTQTPSHQVTQMGQEVILRCVPISNHLYFYWYRQILGQKVEFLVSFYNNEISEKSEIFDDQFSVERPDGSNFTLKIRSTKLEDSAMYFCASSEMSGAERQPQHFGDGTRLSIL.

The V call is TRBV11-1, the J call TRBJ1-1, with TRBD1 identical over 8 bases. V was pared by 2 bases and J by 3 bases, with 2 bases of the junction left unmatched. CDR1 is SGHAT, CDR2 FQDESV, per germline (reference sequence). The CDR3 spans 14 residues. The CDR3 coding sequence is TGTGCCAGCAGCTTACTACAGGGGGACACTGAAGCTTTCTTT. This sequence encodes CASSLLQGDTEAFF.

The genes are TRBV10-3 and TRBJ2-5; 8 positions match TRBD2. Germline V lookup: CDR1 ENHRY, CDR2 SYGVKD. With 9 bases clipped from V and 2 bases from J, the junction kept 2 bases outside the gene matches. This CDR3 comprises 12 residues. DNA of the CDR3: TGTGCCATAGGGACTAGGCAAGAGACCCAGTACTTC. Translation gives CAIGTRQETQYF.

This clone was recorded once. The chain joins TRBV7-3 to TRBJ2-5, with a weak D call TRBD2 (5 bases). Per germline, CDR1 SGHTA and CDR2 FQGTGA. The CDR3 extends over 13 amino acids. Trimming removed 5 bases at V and 5 bases at J, with 12 bases between. Here the CDR3 DNA reads TGTGCCAGCAGCGTACGGTCGGGGGAGACCCAGTACTTC. Translating it yields CASSVRSGETQYF.

For the CDR3, the DNA is TGTGCCTGGAGTGCCTCGGGACATCAGCCCCAGCATTTT. It is translated as CAWSASGHQPQHF. The chain carries TRBV30 and TRBJ1-5, with a weak D call TRBD1 (5 bases). The CDR3 is 13 residues long. CDR1 and CDR2 from the germline V gene are GTSNPN and SVGIG (reference sequence). V was pared by 1 base and J by 5 bases, with 9 bases between.

This clone appeared a few times. The genes are TRBV10-1 and TRBJ1-6; the match to TRBD1 covers 7 bases. The CDR3 extends over 15 amino acids. V trimming: 2 bases; J trimming: 9 bases; junction bases outside the gene matches: 7. The germline CDR1 and CDR2 sequences are WNHNN and SYGVQD (reference sequence). This CDR3 is CASSEGRGIGSPLHF. Written as DNA, the CDR3 is TGCGCCAGCAGTGAGGGCAGGGGGATCGGTTCACCCCTCCACTTT.